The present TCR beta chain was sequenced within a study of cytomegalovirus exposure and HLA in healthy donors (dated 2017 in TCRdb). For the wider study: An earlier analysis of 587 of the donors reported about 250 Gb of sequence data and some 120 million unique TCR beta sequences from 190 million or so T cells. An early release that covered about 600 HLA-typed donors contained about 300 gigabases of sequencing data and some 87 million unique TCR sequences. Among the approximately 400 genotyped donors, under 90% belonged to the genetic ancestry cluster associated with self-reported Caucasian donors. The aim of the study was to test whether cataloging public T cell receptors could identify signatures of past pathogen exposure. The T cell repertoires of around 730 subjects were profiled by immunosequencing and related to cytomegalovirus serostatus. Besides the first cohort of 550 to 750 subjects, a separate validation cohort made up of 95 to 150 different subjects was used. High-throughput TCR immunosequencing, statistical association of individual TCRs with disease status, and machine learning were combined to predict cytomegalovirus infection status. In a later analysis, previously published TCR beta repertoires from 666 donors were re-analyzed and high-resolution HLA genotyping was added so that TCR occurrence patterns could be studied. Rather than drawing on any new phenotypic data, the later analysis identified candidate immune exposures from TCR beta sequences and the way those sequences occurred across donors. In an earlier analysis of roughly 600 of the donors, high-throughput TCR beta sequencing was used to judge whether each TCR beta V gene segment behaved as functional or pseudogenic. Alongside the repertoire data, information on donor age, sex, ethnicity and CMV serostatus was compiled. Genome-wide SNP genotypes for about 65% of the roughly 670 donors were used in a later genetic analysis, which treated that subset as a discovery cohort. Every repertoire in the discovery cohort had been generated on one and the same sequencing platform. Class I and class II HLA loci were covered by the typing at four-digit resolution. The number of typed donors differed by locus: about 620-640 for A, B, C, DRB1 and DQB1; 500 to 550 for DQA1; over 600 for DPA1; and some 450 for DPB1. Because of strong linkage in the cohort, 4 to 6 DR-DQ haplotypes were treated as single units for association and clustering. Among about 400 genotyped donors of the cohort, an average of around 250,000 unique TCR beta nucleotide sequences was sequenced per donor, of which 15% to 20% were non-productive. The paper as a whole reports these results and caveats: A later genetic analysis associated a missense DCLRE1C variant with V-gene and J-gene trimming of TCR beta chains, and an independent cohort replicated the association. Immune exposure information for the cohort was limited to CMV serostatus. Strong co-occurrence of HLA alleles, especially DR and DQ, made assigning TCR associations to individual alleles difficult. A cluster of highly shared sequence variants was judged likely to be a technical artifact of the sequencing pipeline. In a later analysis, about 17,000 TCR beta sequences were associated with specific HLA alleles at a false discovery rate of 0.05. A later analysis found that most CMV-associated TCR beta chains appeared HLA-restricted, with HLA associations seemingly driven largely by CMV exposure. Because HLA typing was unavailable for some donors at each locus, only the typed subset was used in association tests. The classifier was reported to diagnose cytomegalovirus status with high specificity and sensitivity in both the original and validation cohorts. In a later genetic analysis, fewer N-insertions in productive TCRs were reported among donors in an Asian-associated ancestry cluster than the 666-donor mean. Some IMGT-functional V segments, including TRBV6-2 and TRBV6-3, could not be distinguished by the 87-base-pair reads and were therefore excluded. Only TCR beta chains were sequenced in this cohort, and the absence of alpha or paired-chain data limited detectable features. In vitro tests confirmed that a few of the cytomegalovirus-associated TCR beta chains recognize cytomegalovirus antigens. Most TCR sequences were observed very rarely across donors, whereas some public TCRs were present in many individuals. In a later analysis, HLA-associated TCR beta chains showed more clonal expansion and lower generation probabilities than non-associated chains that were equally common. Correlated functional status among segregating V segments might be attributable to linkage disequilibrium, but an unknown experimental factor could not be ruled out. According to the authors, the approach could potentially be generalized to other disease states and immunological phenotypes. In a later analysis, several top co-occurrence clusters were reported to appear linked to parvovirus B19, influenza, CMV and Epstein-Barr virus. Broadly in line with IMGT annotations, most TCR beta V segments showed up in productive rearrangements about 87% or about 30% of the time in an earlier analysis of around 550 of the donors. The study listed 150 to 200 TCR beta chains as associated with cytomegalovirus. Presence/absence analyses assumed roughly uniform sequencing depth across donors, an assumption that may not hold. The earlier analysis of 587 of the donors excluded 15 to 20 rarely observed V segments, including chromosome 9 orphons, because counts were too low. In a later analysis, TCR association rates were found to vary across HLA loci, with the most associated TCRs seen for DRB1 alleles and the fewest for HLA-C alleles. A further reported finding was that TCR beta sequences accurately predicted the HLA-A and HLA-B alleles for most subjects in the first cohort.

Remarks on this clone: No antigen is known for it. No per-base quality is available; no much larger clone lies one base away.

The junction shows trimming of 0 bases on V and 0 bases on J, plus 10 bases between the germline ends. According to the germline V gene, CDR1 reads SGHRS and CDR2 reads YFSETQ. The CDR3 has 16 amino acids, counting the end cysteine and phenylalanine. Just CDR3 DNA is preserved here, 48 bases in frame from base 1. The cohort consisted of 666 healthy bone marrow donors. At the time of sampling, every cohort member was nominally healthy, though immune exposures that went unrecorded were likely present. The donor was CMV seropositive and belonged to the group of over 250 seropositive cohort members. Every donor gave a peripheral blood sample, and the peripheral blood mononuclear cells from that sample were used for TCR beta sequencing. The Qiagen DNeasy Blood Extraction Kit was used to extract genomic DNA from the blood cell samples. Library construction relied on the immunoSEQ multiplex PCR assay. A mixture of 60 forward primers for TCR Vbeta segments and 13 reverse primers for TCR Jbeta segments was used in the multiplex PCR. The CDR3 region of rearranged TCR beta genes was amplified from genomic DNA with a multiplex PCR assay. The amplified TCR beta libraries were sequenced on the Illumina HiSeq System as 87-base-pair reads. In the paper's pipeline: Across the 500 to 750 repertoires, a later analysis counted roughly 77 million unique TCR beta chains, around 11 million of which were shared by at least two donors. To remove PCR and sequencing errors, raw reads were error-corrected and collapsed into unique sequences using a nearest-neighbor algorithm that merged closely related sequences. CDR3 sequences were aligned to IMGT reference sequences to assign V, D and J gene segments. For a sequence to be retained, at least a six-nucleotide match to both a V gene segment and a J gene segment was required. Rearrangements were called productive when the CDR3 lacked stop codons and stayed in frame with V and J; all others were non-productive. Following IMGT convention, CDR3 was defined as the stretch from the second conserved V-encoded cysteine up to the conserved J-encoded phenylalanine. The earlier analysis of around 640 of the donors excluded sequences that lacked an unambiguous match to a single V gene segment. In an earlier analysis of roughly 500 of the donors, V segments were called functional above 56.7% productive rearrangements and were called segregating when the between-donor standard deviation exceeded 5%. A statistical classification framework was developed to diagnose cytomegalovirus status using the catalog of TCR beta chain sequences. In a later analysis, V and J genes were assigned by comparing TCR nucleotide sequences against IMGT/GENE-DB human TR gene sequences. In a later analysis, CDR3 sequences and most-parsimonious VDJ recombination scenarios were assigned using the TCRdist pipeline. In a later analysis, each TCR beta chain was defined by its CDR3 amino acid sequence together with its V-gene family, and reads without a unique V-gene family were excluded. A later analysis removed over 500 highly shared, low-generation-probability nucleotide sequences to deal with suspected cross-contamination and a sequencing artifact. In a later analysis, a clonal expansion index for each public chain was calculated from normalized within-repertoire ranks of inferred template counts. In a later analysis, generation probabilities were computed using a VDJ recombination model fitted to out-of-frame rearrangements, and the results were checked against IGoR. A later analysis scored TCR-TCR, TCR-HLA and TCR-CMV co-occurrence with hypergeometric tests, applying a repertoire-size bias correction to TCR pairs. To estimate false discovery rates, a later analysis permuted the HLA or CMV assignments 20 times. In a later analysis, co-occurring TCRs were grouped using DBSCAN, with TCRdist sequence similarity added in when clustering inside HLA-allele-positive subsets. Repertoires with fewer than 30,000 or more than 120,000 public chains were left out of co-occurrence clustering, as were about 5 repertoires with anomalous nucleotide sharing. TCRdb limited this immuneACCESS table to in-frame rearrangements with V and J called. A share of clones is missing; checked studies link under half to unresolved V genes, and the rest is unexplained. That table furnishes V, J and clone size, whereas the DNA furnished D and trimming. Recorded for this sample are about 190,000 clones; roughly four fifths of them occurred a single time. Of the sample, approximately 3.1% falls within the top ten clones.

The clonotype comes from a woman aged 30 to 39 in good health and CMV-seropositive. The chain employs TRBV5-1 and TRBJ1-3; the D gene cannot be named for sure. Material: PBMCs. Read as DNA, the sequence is TGCGCCAGCAGCTTGGATTCCGGACTCTCTGGAAACACCATATATTTT. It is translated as CASSLDSGLSGNTIYF.